These 8 T cell receptor beta chains came from one sample sequenced in a study of tumor and adjacent non-tumor tissue in lung cancer. No cell sorting was done before RNA was extracted from the tissue. A modified ARM-PCR protocol with three rounds of nested PCR amplified TCRbeta. A single record per CDR3 protein comes from TCRdb applying MiXCR to the multiplex PCR reads. Here the sample spans about 85,000 distinct CDR3 sequences, about three fifths being singletons. The source material was lung tumor tissue. These receptors were collected from a man in his 70s with non-small cell lung cancer.

V usage is TRBV5-1 and J usage is TRBJ2-2, with 14 bases identical to TRBD2. The CDR3 consists of 20 residues. The V gene end was trimmed by 1 base and the J gene end by 7 bases; junction bases not matched to a gene: 15. The V gene's germline CDR1 is SGHRS and CDR2 YFSETQ. The CDR3 reads CASSLIGPQGLAGENGELFF. CDR3 nucleotide sequence: TGCGCCAGCAGCTTGATTGGACCGCAGGGACTAGCGGGAGAGAACGGGGAGCTGTTTTTT.

The rearrangement uses TRBV11-1 and TRBJ2-5, with D perhaps TRBD2 (5 bases). Germline V gene sequence: CDR1 SGHAT, CDR2 FQDESV (reference sequence). V was shortened by 8 bases and J by 2 bases, with 12 bases between the two germline ends. The CDR3 runs to 13 residues. The CDR3 is CASLATRQETQYF. In DNA, the CDR3 is TGTGCCAGCTTAGCCACTAGGCAAGAGACCCAGTACTTC.

This clonotype was detected only once. No conserved phenylalanine or tryptophan is present at the end of the CDR3, so a read error is the likely explanation. This chain links TRBV4-1 with TRBJ2-3, with D perhaps TRBD2 (6 bases). Trimming shortened V by 4 bases and J by 5 bases, and 10 bases separated the two germline ends. Germline loops: CDR1 MGHRA, CDR2 YSYEKL. The CDR3 is 13 residues long. CDR3 sequence (DNA): TGCGCCAGCAGCCCCGAGGAGGGAGATACGCAGTATCTT. Its protein product is CASSPEEGDTQYL.

Details on this clonotype: Being one base from a much bigger clone, this may be a read error. The rearrangement links TRBV29-1 to TRBJ1-5; D is possibly TRBD1 (5 bases). V was cut by 5 bases and J by 4 bases, with 12 bases left in between. The germline CDR1 and CDR2 sequences are SQVTM and ANQGSEA. CDR3 size: 13 residues. The CDR3 sequence is CSVRGRGNQPQHF. The CDR3, as DNA: TGCAGCGTTAGGGGTCGAGGGAATCAGCCCCAGCATTTT.

This clonotype was observed many times. The J gene is TRBJ2-2, the V gene TRBV28; D is perhaps TRBD1 (6 bases). Trimming took off 5 bases at V and 4 bases at J, with 14 bases between the two ends. Per germline, CDR1 MDHEN and CDR2 SYDVKM. This CDR3 has 15 residues. The CDR3 nucleotides read TGTGCCAGCAGTACCGCAGGGGCAGGCACCGGGGAGCTGTTTTTT. It encodes CASSTAGAGTGELFF.

This chain links TRBV11-2 with TRBJ2-6; D might be TRBD2 (5 bases). The CDR3 has 16 residues. Trimming left V 10 bases short and J 4 bases short, with 20 bases between. Germline V gene data show CDR1 as SGHAT and CDR2 as FQNNGV. CDR3 sequence (DNA): TGTGCCAACAGTCCGTGTGGCGGGCCCGGGGCCAACGTCCTGACTTTC. It encodes CANSPCGGPGANVLTF.

A note on this clonotype: A read error may be the cause here, since a much bigger clone is one base away. The gene calls are TRBV7-9 and TRBJ1-1; D remains ambiguous. CDR1 and CDR2 from the germline V gene are SEHNR and FQNEAQ (reference sequence). The CDR3 is made up of 14 amino acids. CDR3: CASSFPSPNTEALF. The CDR3 DNA sequence: TGTGCCAGCAGCTTCCCCTCGCCGAACACTGAAGCTTTATTT.

V is TRBV28 and J is TRBJ2-5, with D perhaps TRBD2 (6 bases). V was trimmed by 7 bases and J by 2 bases, leaving 14 bases between them. Germline V lookup: CDR1 MDHEN, CDR2 SYDVKM. The CDR3 runs 14 residues. CDR3 in amino acids: CASNPGGSQETQYF. The CDR3 nucleotides are TGTGCCAGCAATCCCGGGGGATCGCAAGAGACCCAGTACTTC. Filled out from reference TRBV28 and TRBJ2-5, the complete variable domain reads DVKVTQSSRYLVKRTGEKVFLECVQDMDHENMFWYRQDPGLGLRLIYFSYDVKMKEKGDIPEGYSVSREKKERFSLILESASTNQTSMYLCASNPGGSQETQYFGPGTRLLVL.